Only a few counts were recorded for the clone carrying this T cell receptor (beta chain). Its antigen is unknown. The protocol was immunoSEQ multiplex PCR, while the TCRdb copy is restricted to in-frame clones and leaves out a portion. Seen here are approximately 73,000 clones, around 90% observed once, and the top ten hold 35% to 45%. Alongside CTLA-4 blockade with ipilimumab, patients with chemo-refractory metastatic non-small-cell lung cancer received focal radiation. The data were taken from a study of radiotherapy plus CTLA-4 blockade in lung cancer. V lost 11 bases and J lost 1, with 14 bases in between. Germline V gene lookup returns CDR1 ENHRY and CDR2 SYGVKD. This CDR3 region has 13 residues. The study, taken as a whole, reports: Reported findings show early blood T cell clone dynamics, with interferon-beta, best predicted response.

The V gene is TRBV10-3, the J gene TRBJ2-5, with D perhaps TRBD1 or TRBD2 (6 bases each). The TCR originated in a human donor with non-small cell lung cancer that progressed on radiotherapy plus ipilimumab. The specimen comprised peripheral blood, sampled from a patient treated with radiotherapy plus ipilimumab. The CDR3 nucleotides read TGTGCCTCGCAAGGGGGGTTCCAAGAGACCCAGTACTTC. Amino acid sequence: CASQGGFQETQYF.